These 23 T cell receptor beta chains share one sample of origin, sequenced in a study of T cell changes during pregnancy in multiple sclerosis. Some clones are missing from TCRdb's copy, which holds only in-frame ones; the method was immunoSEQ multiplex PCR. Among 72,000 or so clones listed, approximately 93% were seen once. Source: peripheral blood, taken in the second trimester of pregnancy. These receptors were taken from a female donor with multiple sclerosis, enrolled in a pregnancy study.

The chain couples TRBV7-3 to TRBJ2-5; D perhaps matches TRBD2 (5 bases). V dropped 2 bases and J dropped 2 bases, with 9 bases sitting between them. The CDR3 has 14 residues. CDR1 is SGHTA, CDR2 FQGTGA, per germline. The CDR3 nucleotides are TGTGCCAGCAGCTTAGACCCGGGACAAGAGACCCAGTACTTC. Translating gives CASSLDPGQETQYF.

The CDR3 sequence: CASSINTNAGNQPQHF. For the CDR3, the DNA is TGTGCCAGTAGTATTAACACCAATGCGGGCAATCAGCCCCAGCATTTT. The chain recombines TRBV19 with TRBJ1-5; no clear D gene. Trimming removed 3 bases from V and 2 bases from J, with 14 bases in between. This CDR3 is built from 16 residues. The germline V gene encodes CDR1 LNHDA and CDR2 SQIVND (reference sequence).

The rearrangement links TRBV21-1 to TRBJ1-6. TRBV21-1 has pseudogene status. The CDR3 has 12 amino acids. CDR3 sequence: CASSKGAGPLHF. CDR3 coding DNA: TGTGCCAGCAGCAAAGGGGCGGGACCCCTCCACTTT.

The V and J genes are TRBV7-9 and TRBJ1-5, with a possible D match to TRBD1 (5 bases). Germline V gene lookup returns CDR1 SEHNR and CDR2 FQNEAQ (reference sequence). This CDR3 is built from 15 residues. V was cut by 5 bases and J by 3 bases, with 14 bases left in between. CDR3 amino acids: CASSSSRTINQPQHF. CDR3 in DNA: TGTGCCAGCAGCAGCTCGAGGACAATCAATCAGCCCCAGCATTTT. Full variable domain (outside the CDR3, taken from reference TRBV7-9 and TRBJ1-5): DTGVSQNPRHKITKRGQNVTFRCDPISEHNRLYWYRQTLGQGPEFLTYFQNEAQLEKSRLLSDRFSAERPKGSFSTLEIQRTEQGDSAMYLCASSSSRTINQPQHFGDGTRLSIL.

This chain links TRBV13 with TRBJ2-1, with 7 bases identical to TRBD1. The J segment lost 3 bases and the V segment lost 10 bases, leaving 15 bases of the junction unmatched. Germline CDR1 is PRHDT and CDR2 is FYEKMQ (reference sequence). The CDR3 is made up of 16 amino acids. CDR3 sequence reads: CATNTQTGNYYNEQFF. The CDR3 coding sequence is TGTGCCACCAATACACAGACAGGGAATTACTACAATGAGCAGTTCTTC. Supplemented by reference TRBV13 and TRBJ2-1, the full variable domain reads AAGVIQSPRHLIKEKRETATLKCYPIPRHDTVYWYQQGPGQDPQFLISFYEKMQSDKGSIPDRFSAQQFSDYHSELNMSSLELGDSALYFCATNTQTGNYYNEQFFGPGTRLTVL.

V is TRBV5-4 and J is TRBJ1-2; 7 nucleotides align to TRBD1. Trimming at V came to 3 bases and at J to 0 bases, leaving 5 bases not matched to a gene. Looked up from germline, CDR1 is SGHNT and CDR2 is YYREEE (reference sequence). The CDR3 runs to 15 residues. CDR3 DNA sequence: TGTGCCAGCAGCTCCTGGGACAGAACTAACTATGGCTACACCTTC. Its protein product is CASSSWDRTNYGYTF.

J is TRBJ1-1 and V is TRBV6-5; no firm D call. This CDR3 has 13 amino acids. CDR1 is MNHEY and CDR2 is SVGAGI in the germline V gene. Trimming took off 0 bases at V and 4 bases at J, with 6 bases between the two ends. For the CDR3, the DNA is TGTGCCAGCAGTTACTCGGAGATCACTGAAGCTTTCTTT. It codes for CASSYSEITEAFF.

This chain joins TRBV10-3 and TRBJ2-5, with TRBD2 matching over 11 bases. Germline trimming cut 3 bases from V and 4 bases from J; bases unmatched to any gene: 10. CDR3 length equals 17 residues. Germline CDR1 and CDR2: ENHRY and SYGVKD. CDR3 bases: TGTGCCATCAGTGACCCCCTAGCGGGGGGTACGGGAGAGACCCAGTACTTC. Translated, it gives CAISDPLAGGTGETQYF.

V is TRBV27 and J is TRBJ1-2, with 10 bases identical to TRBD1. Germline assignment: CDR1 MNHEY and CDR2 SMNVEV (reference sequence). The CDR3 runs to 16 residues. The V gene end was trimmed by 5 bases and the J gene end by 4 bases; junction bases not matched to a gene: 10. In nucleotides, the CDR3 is TGTGCCAGCAGTCGGGGACAGGGGTATCTACCCTATGGCTACACCTTC. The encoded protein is CASSRGQGYLPYGYTF.

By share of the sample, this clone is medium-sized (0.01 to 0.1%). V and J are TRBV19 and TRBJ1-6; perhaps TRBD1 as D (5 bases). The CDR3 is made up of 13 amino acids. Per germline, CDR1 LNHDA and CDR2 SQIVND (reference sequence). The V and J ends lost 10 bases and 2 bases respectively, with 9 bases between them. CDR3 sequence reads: CATEGAYNSPLHF. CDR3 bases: TGTGCCACGGAAGGGGCCTATAATTCACCCCTCCACTTT.

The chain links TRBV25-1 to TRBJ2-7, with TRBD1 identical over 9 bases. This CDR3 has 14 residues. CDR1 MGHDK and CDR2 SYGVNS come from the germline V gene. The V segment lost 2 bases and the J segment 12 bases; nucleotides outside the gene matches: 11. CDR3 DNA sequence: TGTGCCAGCAGTGAACTGGGACAGGGAGGCGCCGGGTACTTC. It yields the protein CASSELGQGGAGYF.

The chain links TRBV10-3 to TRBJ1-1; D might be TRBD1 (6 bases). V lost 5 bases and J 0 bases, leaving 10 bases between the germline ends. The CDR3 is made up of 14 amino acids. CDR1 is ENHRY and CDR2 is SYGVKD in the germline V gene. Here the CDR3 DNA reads TGTGCCATCAGTACACAGGGCATGAACACTGAAGCTTTCTTT. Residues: CAISTQGMNTEAFF.

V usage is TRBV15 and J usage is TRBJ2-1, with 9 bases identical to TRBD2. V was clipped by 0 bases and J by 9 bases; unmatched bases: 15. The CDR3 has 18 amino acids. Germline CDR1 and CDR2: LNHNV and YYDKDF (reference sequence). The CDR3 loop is CATSRDSSTSGQPREQFF. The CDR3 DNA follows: TGTGCCACCAGCAGAGATTCCAGCACTAGCGGGCAACCACGTGAGCAGTTCTTC.

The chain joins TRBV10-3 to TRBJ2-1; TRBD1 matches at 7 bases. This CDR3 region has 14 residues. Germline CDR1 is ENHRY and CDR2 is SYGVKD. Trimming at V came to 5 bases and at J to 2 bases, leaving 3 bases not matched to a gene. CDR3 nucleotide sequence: TGTGCCATCAGTTGGGACAGCCCCTACAATGAGCAGTTCTTC. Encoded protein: CAISWDSPYNEQFF.

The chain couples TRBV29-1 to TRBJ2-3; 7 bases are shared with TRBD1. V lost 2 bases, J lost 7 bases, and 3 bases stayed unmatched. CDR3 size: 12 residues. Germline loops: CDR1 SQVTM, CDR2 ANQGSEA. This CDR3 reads CSVEKGANTQYF. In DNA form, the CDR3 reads TGCAGCGTTGAAAAGGGGGCAAATACGCAGTATTTT.

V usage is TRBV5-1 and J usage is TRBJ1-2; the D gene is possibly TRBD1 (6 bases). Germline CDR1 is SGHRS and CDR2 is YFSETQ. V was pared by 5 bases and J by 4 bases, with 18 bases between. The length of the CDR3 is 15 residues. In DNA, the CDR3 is TGCGCCAGCAGACAAACCGACGACAGGATCTATGGCTACACCTTC. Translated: CASRQTDDRIYGYTF.

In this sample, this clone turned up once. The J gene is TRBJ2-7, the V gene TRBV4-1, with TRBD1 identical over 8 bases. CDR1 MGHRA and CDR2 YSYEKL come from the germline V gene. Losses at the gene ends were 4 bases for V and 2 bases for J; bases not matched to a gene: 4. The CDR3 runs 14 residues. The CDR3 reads CASSLGQAPYEQYF. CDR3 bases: TGCGCCAGCAGCCTGGGACAGGCTCCCTACGAGCAGTACTTC.

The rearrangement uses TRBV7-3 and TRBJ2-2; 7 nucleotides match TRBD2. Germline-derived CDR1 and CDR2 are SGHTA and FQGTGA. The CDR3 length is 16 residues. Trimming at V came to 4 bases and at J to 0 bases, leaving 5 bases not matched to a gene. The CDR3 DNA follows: TGTGCCAGCAGCTCAACTAGCGAACCGAACACCGGGGAGCTGTTTTTT. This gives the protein CASSSTSEPNTGELFF.

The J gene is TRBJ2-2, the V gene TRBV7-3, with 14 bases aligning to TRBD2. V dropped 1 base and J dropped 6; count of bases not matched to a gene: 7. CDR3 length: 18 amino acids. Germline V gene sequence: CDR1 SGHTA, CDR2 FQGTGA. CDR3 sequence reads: CASSLMTSGGVIPGELFF. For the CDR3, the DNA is TGTGCCAGCAGCTTAATGACTAGCGGGGGGGTTATCCCCGGGGAGCTGTTTTTT.

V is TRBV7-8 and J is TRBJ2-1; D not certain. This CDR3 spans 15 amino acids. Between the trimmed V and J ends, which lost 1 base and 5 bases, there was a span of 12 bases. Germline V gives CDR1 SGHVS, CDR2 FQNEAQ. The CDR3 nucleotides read TGTGCCAGCAGCTTAGAATATTTGGGCCACAATGAGCAGTTCTTC. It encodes CASSLEYLGHNEQFF.

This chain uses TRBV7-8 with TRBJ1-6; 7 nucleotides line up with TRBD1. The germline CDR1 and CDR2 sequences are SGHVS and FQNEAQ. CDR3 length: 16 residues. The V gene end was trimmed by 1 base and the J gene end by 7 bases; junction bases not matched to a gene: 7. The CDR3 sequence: CASSLDAGQRNSPLHF. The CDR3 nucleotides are TGTGCCAGCAGCTTAGACGCGGGACAGCGCAATTCACCCCTCCACTTT.

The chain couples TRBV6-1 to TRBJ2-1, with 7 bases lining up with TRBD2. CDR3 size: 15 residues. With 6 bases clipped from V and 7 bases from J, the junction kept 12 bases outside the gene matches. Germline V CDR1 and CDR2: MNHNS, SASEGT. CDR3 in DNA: TGTGCCAGCAGCGGAACACCGTCCGGGGGGAATGAGCAGTTCTTC. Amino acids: CASSGTPSGGNEQFF.

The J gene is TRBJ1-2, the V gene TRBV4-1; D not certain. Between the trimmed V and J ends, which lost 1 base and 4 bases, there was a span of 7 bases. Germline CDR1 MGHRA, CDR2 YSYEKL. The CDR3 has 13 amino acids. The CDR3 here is CASSQGAGYGYTF. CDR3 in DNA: TGCGCCAGCAGCCAAGGGGCTGGCTATGGCTACACCTTC.